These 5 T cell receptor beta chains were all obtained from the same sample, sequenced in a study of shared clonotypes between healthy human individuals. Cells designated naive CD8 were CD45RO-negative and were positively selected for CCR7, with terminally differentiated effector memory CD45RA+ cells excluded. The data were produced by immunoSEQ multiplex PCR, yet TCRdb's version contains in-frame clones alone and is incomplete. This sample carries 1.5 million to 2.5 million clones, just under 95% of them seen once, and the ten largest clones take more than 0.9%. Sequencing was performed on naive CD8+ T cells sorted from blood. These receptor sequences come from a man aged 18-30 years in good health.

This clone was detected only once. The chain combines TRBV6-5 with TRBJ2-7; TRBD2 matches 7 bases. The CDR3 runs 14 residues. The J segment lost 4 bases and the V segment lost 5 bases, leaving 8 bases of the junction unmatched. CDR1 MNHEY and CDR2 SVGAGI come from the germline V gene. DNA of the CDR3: TGTGCCAGCAGTCAAGCGGGGCCCTTTTACGAGCAGTACTTC. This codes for CASSQAGPFYEQYF.

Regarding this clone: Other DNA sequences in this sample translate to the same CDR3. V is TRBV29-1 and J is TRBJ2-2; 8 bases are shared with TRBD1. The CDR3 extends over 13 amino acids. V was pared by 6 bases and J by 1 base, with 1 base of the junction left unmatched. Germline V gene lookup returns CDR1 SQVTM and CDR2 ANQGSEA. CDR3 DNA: TGCAGCGTGACAGGGGTGAACACCGGGGAGCTGTTTTTT. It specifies CSVTGVNTGELFF.

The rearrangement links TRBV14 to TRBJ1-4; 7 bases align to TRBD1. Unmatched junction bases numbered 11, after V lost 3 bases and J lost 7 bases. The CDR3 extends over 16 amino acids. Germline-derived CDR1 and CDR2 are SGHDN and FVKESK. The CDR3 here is CASSHAGQWGGEKLFF. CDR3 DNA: TGTGCCAGCAGCCACGCGGGACAGTGGGGAGGTGAAAAACTGTTTTTT.

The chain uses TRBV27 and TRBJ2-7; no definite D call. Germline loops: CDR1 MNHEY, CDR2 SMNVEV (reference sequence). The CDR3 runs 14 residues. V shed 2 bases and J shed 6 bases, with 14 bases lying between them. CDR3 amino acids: CASSLVGSPSEQYF. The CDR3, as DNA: TGTGCCAGCAGTTTAGTGGGTTCCCCCTCCGAGCAGTACTTC.

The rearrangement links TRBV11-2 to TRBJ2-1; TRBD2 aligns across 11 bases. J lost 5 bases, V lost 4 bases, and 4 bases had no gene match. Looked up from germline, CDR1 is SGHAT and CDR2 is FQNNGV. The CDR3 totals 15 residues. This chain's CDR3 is CASSSLAGDDNEQFF. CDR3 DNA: TGTGCCAGCAGCTCACTAGCGGGGGACGACAATGAGCAGTTCTTC.